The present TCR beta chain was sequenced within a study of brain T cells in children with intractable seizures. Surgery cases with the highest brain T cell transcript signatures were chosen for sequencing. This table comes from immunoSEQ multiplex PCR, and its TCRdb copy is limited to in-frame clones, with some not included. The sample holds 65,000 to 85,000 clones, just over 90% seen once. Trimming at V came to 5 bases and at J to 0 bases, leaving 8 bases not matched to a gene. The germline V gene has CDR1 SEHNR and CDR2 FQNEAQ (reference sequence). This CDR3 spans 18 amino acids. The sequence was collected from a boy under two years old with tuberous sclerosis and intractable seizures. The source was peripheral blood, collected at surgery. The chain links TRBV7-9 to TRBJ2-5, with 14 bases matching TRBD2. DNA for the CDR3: TGTGCCAGCAGCGACGGGACTAGCGGGAGTCACAACCAAGAGACCCAGTACTTC. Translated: CASSDGTSGSHNQETQYF.